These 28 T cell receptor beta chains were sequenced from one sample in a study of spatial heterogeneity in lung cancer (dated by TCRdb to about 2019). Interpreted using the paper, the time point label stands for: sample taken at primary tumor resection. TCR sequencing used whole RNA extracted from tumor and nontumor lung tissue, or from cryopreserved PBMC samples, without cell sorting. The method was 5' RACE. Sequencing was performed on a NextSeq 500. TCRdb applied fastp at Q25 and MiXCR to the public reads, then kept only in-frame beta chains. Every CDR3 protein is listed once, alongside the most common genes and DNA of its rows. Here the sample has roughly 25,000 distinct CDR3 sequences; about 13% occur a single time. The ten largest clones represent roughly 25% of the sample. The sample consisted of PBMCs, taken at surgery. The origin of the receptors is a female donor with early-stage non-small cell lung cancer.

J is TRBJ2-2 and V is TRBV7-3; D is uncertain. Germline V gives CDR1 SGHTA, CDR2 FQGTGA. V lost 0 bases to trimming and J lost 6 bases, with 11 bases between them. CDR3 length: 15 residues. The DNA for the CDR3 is TGTGCCAGCAGCTTAACGAGTGACGTCTCCGGGGAGCTGTTTTTT. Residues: CASSLTSDVSGELFF.

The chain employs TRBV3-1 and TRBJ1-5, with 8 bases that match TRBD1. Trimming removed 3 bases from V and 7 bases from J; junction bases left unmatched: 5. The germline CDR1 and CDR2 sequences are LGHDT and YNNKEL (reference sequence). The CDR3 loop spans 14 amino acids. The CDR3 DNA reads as TGTGCCAGCAGCCACCAGGGGGCTCGACAGCCCCAGCATTTT. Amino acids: CASSHQGARQPQHF.

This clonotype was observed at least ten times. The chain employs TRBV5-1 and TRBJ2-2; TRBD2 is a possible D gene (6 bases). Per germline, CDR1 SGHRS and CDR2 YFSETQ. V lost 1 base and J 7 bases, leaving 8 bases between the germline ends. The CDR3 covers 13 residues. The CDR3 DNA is TGCGCCAGCAGCTTGCGGGGGATCGGGGAGCTGTTTTTT. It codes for CASSLRGIGELFF.

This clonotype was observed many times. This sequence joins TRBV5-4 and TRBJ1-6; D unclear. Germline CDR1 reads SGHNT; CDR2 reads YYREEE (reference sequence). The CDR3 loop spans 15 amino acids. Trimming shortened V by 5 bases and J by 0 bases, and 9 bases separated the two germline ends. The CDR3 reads CASRSGSSYNSPLHF. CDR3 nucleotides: TGTGCCAGCAGATCGGGAAGCTCCTATAATTCACCCCTCCACTTT.

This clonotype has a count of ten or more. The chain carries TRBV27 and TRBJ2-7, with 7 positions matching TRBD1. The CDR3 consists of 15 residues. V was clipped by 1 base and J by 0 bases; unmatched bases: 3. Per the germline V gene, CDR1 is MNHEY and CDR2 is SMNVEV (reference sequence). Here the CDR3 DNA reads TGTGCCAGCAGTTTATTAGGGGACAGCTCCTACGAGCAGTACTTC. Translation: CASSLLGDSSYEQYF.

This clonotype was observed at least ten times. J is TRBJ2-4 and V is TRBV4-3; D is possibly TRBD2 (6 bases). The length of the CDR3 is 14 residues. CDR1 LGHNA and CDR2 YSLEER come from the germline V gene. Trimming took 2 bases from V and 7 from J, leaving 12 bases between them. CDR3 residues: CASSQTDGSNIQYF. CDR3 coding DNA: TGCGCCAGCAGCCAAACGGACGGGAGTAACATTCAGTACTTC.

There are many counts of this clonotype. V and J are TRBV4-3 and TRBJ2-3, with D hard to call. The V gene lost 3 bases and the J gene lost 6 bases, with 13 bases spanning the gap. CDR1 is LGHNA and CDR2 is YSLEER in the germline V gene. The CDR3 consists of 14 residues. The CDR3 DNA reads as TGCGCCAGCAGCCAGACTCCCGCCCTGGATACGCAGTATTTT. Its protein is CASSQTPALDTQYF.

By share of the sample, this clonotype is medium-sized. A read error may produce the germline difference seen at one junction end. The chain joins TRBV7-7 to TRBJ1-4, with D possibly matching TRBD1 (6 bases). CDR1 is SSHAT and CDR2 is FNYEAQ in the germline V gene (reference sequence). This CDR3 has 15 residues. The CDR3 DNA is TGTGCTAGCAGCTTAACCAGGGGAGCTAATGAAAAACTGTTTTTT. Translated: CASSLTRGANEKLFF. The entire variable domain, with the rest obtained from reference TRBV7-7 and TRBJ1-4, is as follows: GAGVSQSPRYKVTKRGQDVTLRCDPISSHATLYWYQQALGQGPEFLTYFNYEAQPDKSGLPSDRFSAERPEGSISTLTIQRTEQRDSAMYRCASSLTRGANEKLFFGSGTQLSVL.

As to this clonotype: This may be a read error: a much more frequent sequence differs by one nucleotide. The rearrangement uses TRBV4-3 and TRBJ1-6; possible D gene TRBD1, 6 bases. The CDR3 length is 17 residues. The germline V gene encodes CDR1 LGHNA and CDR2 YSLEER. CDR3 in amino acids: CASSQVPEGGNNTPLHF. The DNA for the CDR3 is TGCGCCAGCAGCCAAGTCCCTGAGGGGGGTAATAATACACCCCTCCACTTT.

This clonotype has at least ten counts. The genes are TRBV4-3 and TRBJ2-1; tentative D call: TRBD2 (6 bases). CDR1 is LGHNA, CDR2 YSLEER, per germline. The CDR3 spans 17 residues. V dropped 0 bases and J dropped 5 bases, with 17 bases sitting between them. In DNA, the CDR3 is TGCGCCAGCAGCCAAGACCACGATTGGCGGGAAAACAATGAGCAGTTCTTC. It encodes CASSQDHDWRENNEQFF.

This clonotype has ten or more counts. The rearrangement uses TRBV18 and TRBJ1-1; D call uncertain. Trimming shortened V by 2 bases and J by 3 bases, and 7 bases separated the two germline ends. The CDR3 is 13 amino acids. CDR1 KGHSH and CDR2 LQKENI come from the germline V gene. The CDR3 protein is CASSPLGDTEAFF. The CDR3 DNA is TGTGCCAGCTCACCATTGGGAGACACTGAAGCTTTCTTT.

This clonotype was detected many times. The CDR3 sequence: CASSLVQGLNTGELFF. The CDR3 DNA sequence: TGTGCCAGCAGCTTAGTTCAGGGGCTGAACACCGGGGAGCTGTTTTTT. V and J are TRBV7-9 and TRBJ2-2; maybe TRBD1 (6 bases). V lost 1 base, J lost 1 base, and 10 bases lay in between. Germline CDR1 and CDR2: SEHNR and FQNEAQ (reference sequence). The CDR3 covers 16 residues.

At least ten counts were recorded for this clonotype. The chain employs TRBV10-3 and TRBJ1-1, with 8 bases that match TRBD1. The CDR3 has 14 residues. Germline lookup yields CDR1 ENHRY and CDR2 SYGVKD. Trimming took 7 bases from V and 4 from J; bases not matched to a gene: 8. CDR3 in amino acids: CAITRTGRTTEAFF. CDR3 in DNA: TGTGCCATCACCCGGACAGGGCGGACCACTGAAGCTTTCTTT.

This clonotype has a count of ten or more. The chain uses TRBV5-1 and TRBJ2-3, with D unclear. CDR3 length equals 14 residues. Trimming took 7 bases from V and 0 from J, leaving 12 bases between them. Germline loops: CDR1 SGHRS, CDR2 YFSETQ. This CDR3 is CASCSRASTDTQYF. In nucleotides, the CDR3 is TGCGCCAGCTGTAGCCGTGCTAGCACAGATACGCAGTATTTT.

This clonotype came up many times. CDR3 region: CSAKTASYYEQYV. CDR3 coding DNA: TGCAGTGCTAAAACGGCCAGTTACTACGAGCAGTACGTC. The chain joins TRBV20-1 to TRBJ2-7; no clear D gene. Germline V gene data show CDR1 as DFQATT and CDR2 as SNEGSKA (reference sequence). This CDR3 comprises 13 residues. Deletions cut 4 bases from V and 3 bases from J, with 13 bases between.

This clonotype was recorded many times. The CDR3 is CASSLSWQHDLSYGYTF. The CDR3 bases are TGTGCCAGCAGTTTATCGTGGCAGCACGACCTTAGCTATGGCTACACCTTC. The chain joins TRBV27 to TRBJ1-2; no reliable D call. Trimming removed 0 bases at V and 4 bases at J, with 18 bases between. The CDR3 extends over 17 amino acids. In germline, CDR1 is MNHEY, CDR2 SMNVEV (reference sequence).

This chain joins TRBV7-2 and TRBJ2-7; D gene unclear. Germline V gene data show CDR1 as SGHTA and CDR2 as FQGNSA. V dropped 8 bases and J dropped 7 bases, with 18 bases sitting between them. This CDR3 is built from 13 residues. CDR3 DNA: TGTGCCAGCCTCCCCATGACACCCTGGGAGCAGTACGTC. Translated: CASLPMTPWEQYV.

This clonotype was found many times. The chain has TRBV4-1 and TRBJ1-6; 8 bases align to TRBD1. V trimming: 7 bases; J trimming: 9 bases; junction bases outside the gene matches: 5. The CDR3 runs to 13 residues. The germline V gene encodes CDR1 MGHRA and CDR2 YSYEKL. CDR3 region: CASTGQGSSPLHF. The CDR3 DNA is TGCGCCAGCACTGGACAGGGAAGTTCACCCCTCCACTTT.

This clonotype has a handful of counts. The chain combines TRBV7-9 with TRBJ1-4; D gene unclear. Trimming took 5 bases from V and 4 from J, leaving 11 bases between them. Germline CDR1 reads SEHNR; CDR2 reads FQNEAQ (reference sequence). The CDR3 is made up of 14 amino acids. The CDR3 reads CASSLTELNEKLFF. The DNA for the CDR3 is TGTGCCAGCAGCCTGACGGAACTTAATGAAAAACTGTTTTTT.

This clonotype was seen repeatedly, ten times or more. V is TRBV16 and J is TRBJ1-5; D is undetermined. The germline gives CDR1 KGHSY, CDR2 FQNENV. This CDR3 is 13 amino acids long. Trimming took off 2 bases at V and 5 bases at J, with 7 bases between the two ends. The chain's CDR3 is CASSQQVHQPQHF. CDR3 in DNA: TGTGCCAGCAGCCAACAGGTTCATCAGCCCCAGCATTTT.

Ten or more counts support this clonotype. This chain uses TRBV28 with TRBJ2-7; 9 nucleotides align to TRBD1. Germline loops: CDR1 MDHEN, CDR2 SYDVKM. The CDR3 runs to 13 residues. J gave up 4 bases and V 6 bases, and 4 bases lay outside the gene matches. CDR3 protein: CASRGTGLYEQYV. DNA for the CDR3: TGTGCCAGCAGGGGGACAGGGCTATACGAGCAGTACGTC.

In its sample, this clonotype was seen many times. The CDR3 spells CASSSPDLDEQYF. In DNA form, the CDR3 reads TGTGCCAGCAGTTCCCCGGACCTGGACGAGCAGTACTTC. The chain links TRBV28 to TRBJ2-7, with unresolved D. V was cut by 4 bases and J by 5 bases, with 12 bases left in between. This CDR3 is 13 amino acids long. Looked up from germline, CDR1 is MDHEN and CDR2 is SYDVKM.

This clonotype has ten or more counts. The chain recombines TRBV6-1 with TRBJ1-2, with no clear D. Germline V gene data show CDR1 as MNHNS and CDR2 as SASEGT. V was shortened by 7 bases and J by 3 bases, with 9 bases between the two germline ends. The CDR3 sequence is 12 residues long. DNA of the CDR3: TGTGCCAGCATAGGTACAGACTATGGCTACACCTTC. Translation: CASIGTDYGYTF.

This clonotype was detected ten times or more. The CDR3 nucleotides read TGTGCCAGCAGCTTAGCGTTCCTAGCGGGGACCGGGGAGCTGTTTTTT. Translation gives CASSLAFLAGTGELFF. The V gene is TRBV7-2, the J gene TRBJ2-2; 9 bases agree with TRBD2. Germline CDR1 is SGHTA and CDR2 is FQGNSA. The V gene end was trimmed by 0 bases and the J gene end by 5 bases; junction bases not matched to a gene: 4. The CDR3 covers 16 residues. Supplemented by reference TRBV7-2 and TRBJ2-2, the full variable domain reads GAGVSQSPSNKVTEKGKDVELRCDPISGHTALYWYRQSLGQGLEFLIYFQGNSAPDKSGLPSDRFSAERTGGSVSTLTIQRTQQEDSAVYLCASSLAFLAGTGELFFGEGSRLTVL.

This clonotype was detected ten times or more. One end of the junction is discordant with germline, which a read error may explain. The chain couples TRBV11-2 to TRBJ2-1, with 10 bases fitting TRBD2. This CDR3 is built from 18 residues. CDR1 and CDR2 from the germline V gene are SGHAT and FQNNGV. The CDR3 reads CANSSPSRAGGTLAGAFF. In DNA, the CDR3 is TGTGCCAACAGCTCCCCATCAAGAGCGGGAGGGACTCTTGCAGGCGCCTTCTTC.

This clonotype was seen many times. CDR3 sequence (DNA): TGTGCCAGCAGGCGACAGGGCGCTGGAGAGACCCAGTACTTC. Translating gives CASRRQGAGETQYF. V gene TRBV3-1 combines with J gene TRBJ2-5, with 7 bases lining up with TRBD1. Germline V gene sequence: CDR1 LGHDT, CDR2 YNNKEL (reference sequence). V was pared by 6 bases and J by 4 bases, with 8 bases of the junction left unmatched. The CDR3 consists of 14 residues.

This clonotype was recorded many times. The CDR3 region is CASSEMGGGARDTQYF. CDR3 in DNA: TGTGCCAGCAGTGAGATGGGCGGGGGGGCGAGAGATACGCAGTATTTT. The chain is built from TRBV2 and TRBJ2-3, with 9 bases matching TRBD2. CDR3 size: 16 residues. Germline V gives CDR1 SNHLY, CDR2 FYNNEI. V lost 3 bases and J lost 5; bases outside the gene matches: 9.

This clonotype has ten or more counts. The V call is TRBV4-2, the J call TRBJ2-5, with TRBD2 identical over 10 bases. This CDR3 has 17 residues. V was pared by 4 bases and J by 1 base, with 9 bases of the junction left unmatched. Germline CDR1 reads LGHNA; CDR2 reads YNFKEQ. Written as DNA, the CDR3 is TGTGCCAGCAGCCCCCTCGGAGCGGGGGGGACCCAAGAGACCCAGTACTTC. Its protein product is CASSPLGAGGTQETQYF.